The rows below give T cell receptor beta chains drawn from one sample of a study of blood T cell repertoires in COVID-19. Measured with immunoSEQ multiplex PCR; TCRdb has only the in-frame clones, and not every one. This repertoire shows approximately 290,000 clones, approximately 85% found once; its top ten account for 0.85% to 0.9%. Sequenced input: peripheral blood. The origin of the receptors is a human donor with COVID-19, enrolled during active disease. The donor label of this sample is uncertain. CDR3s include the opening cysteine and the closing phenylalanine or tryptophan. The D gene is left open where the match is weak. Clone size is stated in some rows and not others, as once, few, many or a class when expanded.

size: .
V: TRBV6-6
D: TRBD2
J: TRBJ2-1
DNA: TGTGCCAGCAGTCCGCCTAGCGGGAGCAATGAGCAGTTCTTC
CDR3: CASSPPSGSNEQFF

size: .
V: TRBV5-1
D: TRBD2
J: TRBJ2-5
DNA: TGCGCCAGCAGCTTGGTAGGGACTAGCGGAGGGACCCAAGAGACCCAGTACTTC
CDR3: CASSLVGTSGGTQETQYF

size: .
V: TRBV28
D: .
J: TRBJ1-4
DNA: TGTGCCAGCAGTTTTCGGGGCGGGGTAGCTAATGAAAAACTGTTTTTT
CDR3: CASSFRGGVANEKLFF

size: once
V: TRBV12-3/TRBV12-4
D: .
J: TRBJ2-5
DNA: TGTGCCAGCAGTTTAGTGAGTGAGACCCAGTACTTC
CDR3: CASSLVSETQYF

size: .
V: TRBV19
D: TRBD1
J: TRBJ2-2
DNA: TGTGCCAGTACCTCTCCCTGGGGGACAGGGAGGGACACCGGGGAGCTGTTTTTT
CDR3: CASTSPWGTGRDTGELFF

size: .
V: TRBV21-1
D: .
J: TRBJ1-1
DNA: TGTGCCAGCATCCCAGGGTTCCGGGAAGCTTTCTTT
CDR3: CASIPGFREAFF

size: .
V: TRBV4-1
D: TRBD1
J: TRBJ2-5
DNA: TGCGCCAGCAGCCTAACTCAGGGGGCCCGACACCAAGAGACCCAGTACTTC
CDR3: CASSLTQGARHQETQYF

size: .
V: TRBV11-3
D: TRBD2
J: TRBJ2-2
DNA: TGTGCCAGCAGCCCGACTAGCGAGAGGACCGGGGAGCTGTTTTTT
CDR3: CASSPTSERTGELFF

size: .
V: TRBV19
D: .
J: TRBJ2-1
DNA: TGTGCCAGTAGTATGTCCGGGAGAGGCGACAATGAGCAGTTCTTC
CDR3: CASSMSGRGDNEQFF

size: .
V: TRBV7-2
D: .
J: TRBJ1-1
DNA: TGTGCCAGCAGCTTAGCGCGGAACACTGAAGCTTTCTTT
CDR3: CASSLARNTEAFF

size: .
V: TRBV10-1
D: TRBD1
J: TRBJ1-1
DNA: TGCGCCAGCAGGAGTACAGGGGATCACACTGAAGCTTTCTTT
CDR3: CASRSTGDHTEAFF

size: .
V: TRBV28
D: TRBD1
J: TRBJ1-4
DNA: TGTGCCAGCAGTTCATCCGGGACAGGGGCTTTTGAAAAACTGTTTTTT
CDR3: CASSSSGTGAFEKLFF

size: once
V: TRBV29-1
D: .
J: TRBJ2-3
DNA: TGCAGCGGCGTTAAAGGAGGCGCAGATACGCAGTATTTT
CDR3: CSGVKGGADTQYF

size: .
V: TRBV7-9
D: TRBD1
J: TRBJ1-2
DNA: TGTGCCAGCAGCTCTTCACAGGGGAACTATGGCTACACCTTC
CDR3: CASSSSQGNYGYTF

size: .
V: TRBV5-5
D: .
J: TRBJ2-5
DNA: TGTGCCAGCAGCTTGGGCGCGGCTCGGGAGACCCAGTACTTC
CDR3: CASSLGAARETQYF

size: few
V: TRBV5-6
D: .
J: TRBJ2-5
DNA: TGTGCCAGCAGCTCATGGGCCGAAGAGACCCAGTACTTC
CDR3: CASSSWAEETQYF

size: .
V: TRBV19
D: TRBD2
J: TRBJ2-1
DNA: TGTGCCAGTAGCCCGGGACTAGCGCAGAATGAGCAGTTCTTC
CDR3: CASSPGLAQNEQFF

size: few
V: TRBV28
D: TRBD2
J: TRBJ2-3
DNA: TGTGCCAGCAGTAGGGGACTAGCGGGAGGCACAGATACGCAGTATTTT
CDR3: CASSRGLAGGTDTQYF

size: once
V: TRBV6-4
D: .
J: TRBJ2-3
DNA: TGTGCCAGCAGCGACGGCGGGCAGGTTAGCCCAGATACGCAGTATTTT
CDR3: CASSDGGQVSPDTQYF

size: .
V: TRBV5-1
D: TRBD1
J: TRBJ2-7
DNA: TGCGCCAGCACGTTCACAGGGGGCGACTACGAGCAGTACTTC
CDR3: CASTFTGGDYEQYF

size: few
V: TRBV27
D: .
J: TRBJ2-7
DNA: TGTGCCAGCAGTGGGGGGGCGGGAGACGAGCAGTACTTC
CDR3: CASSGGAGDEQYF

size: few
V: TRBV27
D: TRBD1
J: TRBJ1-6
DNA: TGTGCCAGCACCGACGGGACAGGGGGTTCACCCCTCCACTTT
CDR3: CASTDGTGGSPLHF

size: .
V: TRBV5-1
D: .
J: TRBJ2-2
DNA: TGCGCCAGCAGCTTGGATCCCAGGGCGAACACCGGGGAGCTGTTTTTT
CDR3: CASSLDPRANTGELFF

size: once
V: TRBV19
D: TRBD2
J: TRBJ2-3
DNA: TGTGCCAGTACCCCGCCTTGGGCGGGAGTGAGCACAGATACGCAGTATTTT
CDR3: CASTPPWAGVSTDTQYF

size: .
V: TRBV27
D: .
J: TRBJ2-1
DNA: TGTGCCAGCAGTTTCTACGGGAGAGGTGGGAATGAGCAGTTCTTC
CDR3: CASSFYGRGGNEQFF

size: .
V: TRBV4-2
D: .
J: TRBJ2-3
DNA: TGTGCCAGCAGCCAGGACCCCGGGGTAGCAGATACGCAGTATTTT
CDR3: CASSQDPGVADTQYF

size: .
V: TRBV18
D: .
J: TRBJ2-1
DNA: TGTGCCAGCTCACCAAGGGAGAGTTACAATGAGCAGTTCTTC
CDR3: CASSPRESYNEQFF

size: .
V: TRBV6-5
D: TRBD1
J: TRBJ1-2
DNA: TGTGCCAGCAGTTACTGGGCAGGGGGCCTATATGGCTACACCTTC
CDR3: CASSYWAGGLYGYTF

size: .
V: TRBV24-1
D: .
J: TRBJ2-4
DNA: TGTGCCACCAGTGATGGTCGGGAAAACATTCAGTACTTC
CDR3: CATSDGRENIQYF

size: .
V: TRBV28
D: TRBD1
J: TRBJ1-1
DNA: TGTGCCAGCAGCTATCAGGGGGCCTGGACTGAAGCTTTCTTT
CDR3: CASSYQGAWTEAFF

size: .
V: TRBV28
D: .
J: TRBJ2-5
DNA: TGTGCCAGCAGTTTAAGGGGCGGCCCCGGGGAGACCCAGTACTTC
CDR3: CASSLRGGPGETQYF

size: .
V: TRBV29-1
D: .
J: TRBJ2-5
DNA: TGCAGCGTTCGACTCCAGCAAGAGACCCAGTACTTC
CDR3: CSVRLQQETQYF

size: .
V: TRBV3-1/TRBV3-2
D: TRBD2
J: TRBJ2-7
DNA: TGTGCCAGCAGCCCCGCAGCGGGAAGGTACGAGCAGTACTTC
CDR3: CASSPAAGRYEQYF

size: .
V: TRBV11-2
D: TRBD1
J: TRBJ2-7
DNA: TGTGCCAGCAGCTCCCCTCGGACAGGGAATGAGCAGTACTTC
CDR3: CASSSPRTGNEQYF

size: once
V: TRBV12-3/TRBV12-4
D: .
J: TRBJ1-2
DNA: TGTGCCAGCAGTTTGGTGACAGGCAATGGCTACACCTTC
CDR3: CASSLVTGNGYTF

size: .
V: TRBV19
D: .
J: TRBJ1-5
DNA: TGTGCCAGTAGCTTTGGGCACAATAGCAATCAGCCCCAGCATTTT
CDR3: CASSFGHNSNQPQHF

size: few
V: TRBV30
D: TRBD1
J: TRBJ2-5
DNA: TGTGCCTGGAGTGTTGTGACAGGGGGAGAGACCCAGTACTTC
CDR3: CAWSVVTGGETQYF

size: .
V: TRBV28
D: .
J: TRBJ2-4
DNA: TGTGCCAGCAGCCCCTTCGGACAGACGACCAAAAACATTCAGTACTTC
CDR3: CASSPFGQTTKNIQYF

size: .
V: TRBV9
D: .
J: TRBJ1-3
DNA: TGTGCCAGCAGCCCCGCCGGGTTTGGAAACACCATATATTTT
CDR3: CASSPAGFGNTIYF

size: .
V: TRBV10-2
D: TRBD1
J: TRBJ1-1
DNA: TGCGCCAGCAGCGAATCGGACAGGGGACGGACTGAAGCTTTCTTT
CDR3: CASSESDRGRTEAFF

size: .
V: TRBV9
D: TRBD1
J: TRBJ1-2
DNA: TGTGCCAGCAGCGACTTCGGGACAGGGGGGATTGGCTACACCTTC
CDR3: CASSDFGTGGIGYTF

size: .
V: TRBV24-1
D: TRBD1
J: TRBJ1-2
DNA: TGTGCCACCAGTGACTCTACGAGGACAGGGGGCGACTATGGCTACACCTTC
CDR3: CATSDSTRTGGDYGYTF

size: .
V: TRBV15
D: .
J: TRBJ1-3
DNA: TGTGCCACCAGCAGAGAAACAGGGTACGGAAACACCATATATTTT
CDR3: CATSRETGYGNTIYF

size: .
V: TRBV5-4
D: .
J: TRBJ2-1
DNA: TGTGCCAGCAGCTTGGTTGGGGCGGTCTACAATGAGCAGTTCTTC
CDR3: CASSLVGAVYNEQFF

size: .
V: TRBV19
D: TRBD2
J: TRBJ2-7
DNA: TGTGCCAGTAGTATAGGGAGACTAGCGGGAGCCTACGAGCAGTACTTC
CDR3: CASSIGRLAGAYEQYF

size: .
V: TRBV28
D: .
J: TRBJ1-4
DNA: TGTGCCAGCAGTTTATCGCCGGGGGGGGCTAAAGAAAAACTGTTTTTT
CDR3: CASSLSPGGAKEKLFF

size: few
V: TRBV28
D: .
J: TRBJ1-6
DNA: TGTGCCAGCAGTTTTTCTCCGGGGATCGGATCTTTTTGGGATTCACCCCTCCACTTT
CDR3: CASSFSPGIGSFWDSPLHF

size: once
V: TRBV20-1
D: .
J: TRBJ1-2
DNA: TGCAGTGCTAGGACAGACTATGGCTACACCTTC
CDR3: CSARTDYGYTF

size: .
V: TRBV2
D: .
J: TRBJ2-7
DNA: TGTGCCAGCAGTGAGAGGGCCCGAGGGGAGCAGTACTTC
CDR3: CASSERARGEQYF

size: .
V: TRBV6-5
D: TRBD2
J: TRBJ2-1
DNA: TGTGCCAGCAGTCCATTAGCGGGATCCTACAATGAGCAGTTCTTC
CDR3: CASSPLAGSYNEQFF

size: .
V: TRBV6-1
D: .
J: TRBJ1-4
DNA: TGTGCCAGCAGTGAAGTAACCATGGGGGGGGGAAAACTGTTTTTT
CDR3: CASSEVTMGGGKLFF

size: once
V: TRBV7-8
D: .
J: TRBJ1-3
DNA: TGTGCCAGCAGCTTCCTCCAGGGAAACACCATATATTTT
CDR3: CASSFLQGNTIYF

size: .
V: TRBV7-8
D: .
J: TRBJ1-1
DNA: TGTGCCAGCAGCAGGACAAGGAACACTGAAGCTTTCTTT
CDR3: CASSRTRNTEAFF

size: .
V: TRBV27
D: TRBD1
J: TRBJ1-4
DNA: TGTGCCAGCAGTTCAGTCCCGGGACAGGAAAAACTGTTTTTT
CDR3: CASSSVPGQEKLFF

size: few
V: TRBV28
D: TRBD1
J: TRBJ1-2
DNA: TGTGCCAGCAGTCCTAGGACAGGGTCCGGCTACACCTTC
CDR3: CASSPRTGSGYTF

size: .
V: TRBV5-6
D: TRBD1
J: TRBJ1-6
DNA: TGTGCCAGCAGCTACCCCAGGGGGAGCTCACCCCTCCACTTT
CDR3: CASSYPRGSSPLHF